This T cell receptor beta chain was profiled in a study of blood T cells in healthy people across ages. From germline, CDR1 is SGHTA and CDR2 FQGTGA. The CDR3 has 16 amino acids. V was trimmed by 5 bases and J by 2 bases, leaving 17 bases between them. Next came a second PCR, run for about 6 to 11 cycles, which used a sample-barcoded 5' primer along with a J-beta primer mix. Every cDNA was tagged by a template-switch adaptor with 12 random nucleotides. TCRdb re-called the 5' RACE reads through MiXCR, storing one row per CDR3 protein. Found here are hundreds of thousands of distinct CDR3 sequences, roughly half of them singletons; the top ten hold less than 15%. This clonotype was observed many times. Its target is unknown. Overall study results and limits: CMV status of donors was unknown, possibly confounding expanded clonotype changes. There were more naive CD4+ cells and higher diversity in long-lived donors than in aged donors. Diversity of TCR beta per million T cells declined in a roughly linear way with age.

The clonotype was recovered from a woman older than 75 in good health. The specimen was blood. The gene calls are TRBV7-3 and TRBJ2-3; possible D gene TRBD1, 5 bases. CDR3 nucleotide sequence: TGTGCCAGCAGCCAAAACGGGCTAGGGGACACAGATACGCAGTATTTT. Translation gives CASSQNGLGDTDTQYF.